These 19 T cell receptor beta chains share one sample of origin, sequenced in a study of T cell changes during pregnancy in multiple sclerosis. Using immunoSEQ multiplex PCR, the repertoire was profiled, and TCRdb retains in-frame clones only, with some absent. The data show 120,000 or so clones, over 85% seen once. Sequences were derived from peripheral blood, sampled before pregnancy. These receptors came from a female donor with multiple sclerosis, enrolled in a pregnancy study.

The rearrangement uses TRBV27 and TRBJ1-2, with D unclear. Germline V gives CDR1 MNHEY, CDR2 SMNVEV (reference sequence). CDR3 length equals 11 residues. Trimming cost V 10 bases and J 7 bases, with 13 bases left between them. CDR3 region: CATGREGGYTF. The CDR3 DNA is TGTGCCACCGGGAGGGAGGGTGGCTACACCTTC.

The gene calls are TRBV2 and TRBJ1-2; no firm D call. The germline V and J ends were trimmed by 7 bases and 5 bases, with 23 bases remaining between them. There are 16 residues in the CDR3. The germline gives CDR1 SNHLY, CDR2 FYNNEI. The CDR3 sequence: CASTGFIGSSIYGYTF. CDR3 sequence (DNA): TGTGCCAGCACGGGGTTCATAGGCAGTTCCATATATGGCTACACCTTC. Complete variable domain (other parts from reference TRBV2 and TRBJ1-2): EPEVTQTPSHQVTQMGQEVILRCVPISNHLYFYWYRQILGQKVEFLVSFYNNEISEKSEIFDDQFSVERPDGSNFTLKIRSTKLEDSAMYFCASTGFIGSSIYGYTFGSGTRLTVV.

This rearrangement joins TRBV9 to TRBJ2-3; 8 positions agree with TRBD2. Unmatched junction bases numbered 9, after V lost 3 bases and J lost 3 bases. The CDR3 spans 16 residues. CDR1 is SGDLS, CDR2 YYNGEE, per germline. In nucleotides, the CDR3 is TGTGCCAGCAGCGGAGGCCGGGGGGGTCTGACAGATACGCAGTATTTT. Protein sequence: CASSGGRGGLTDTQYF.

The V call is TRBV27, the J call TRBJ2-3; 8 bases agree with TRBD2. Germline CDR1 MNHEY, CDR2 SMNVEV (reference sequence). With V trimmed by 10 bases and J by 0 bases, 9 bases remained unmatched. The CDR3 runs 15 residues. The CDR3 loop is CAIRRAGASTDTQYF. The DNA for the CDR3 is TGTGCCATCCGACGAGCGGGAGCTAGCACAGATACGCAGTATTTT.

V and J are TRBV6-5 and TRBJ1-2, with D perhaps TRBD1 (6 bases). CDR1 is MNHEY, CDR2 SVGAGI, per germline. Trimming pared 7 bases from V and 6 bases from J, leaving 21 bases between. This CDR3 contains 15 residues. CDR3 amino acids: CASNLNPTGPHGYTF. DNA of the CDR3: TGTGCCAGCAACCTAAACCCGACAGGTCCCCATGGCTACACCTTC.

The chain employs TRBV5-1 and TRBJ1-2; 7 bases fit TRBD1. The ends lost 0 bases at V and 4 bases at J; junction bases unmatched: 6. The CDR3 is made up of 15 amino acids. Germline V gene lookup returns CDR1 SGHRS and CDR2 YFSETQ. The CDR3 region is CASSLGSGTAYGYTF. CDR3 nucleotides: TGCGCCAGCAGCTTGGGCTCCGGGACAGCCTATGGCTACACCTTC. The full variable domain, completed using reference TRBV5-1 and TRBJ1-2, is KAGVTQTPRYLIKTRGQQVTLSCSPISGHRSVSWYQQTPGQGLQFLFEYFSETQRNKGNFPGRFSGRQFSNSRSEMNVSTLELGDSALYLCASSLGSGTAYGYTFGSGTRLTVV.

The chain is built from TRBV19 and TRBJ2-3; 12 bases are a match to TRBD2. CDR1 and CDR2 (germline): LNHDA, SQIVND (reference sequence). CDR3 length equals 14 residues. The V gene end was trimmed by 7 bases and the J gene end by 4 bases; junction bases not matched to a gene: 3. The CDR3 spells CASMSSGGADTQYF. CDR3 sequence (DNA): TGTGCCAGTATGTCTAGCGGGGGGGCAGATACGCAGTATTTT.

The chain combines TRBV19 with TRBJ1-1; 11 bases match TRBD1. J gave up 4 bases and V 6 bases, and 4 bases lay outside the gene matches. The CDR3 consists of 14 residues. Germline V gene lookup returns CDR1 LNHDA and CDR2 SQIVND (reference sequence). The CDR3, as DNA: TGTGCCAGTAGCCGGACAGGGGGCATCACTGAAGCTTTCTTT. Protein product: CASSRTGGITEAFF.

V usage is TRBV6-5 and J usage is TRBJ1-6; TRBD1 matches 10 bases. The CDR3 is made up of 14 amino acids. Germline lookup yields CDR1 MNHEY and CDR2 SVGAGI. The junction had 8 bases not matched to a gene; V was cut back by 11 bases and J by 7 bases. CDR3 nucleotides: TGTGCCCGGGGGGGGACAGGGGAAAATTCACCCCTCCACTTT. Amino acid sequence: CARGGTGENSPLHF.

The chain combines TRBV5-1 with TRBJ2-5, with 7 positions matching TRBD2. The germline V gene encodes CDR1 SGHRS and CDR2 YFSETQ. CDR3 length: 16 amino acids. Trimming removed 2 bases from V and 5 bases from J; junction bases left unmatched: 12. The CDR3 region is CASSFGAAGVGETQYF. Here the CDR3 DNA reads TGCGCCAGCAGCTTTGGGGCGGCGGGGGTCGGGGAGACCCAGTACTTC.

Here the CDR3 DNA reads TGTGCCAGCAGCTTAGGGAGGGACGGCTATGGCTACACCTTC. Protein sequence: CASSLGRDGYGYTF. The genes are TRBV5-6 and TRBJ1-2; TRBD1 might be the D (5 bases). The V gene lost 2 bases and the J gene lost 4 bases, with 12 bases spanning the gap. The germline gives CDR1 SGHDT, CDR2 YYEEEE. The CDR3 is 14 amino acids.

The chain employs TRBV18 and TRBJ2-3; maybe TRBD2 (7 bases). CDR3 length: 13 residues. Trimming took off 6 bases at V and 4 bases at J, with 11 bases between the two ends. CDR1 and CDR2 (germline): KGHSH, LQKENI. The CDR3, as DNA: TGTGCCAGCTCCCCGGGGGGCCCAGATACGCAGTATTTT. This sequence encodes CASSPGGPDTQYF.

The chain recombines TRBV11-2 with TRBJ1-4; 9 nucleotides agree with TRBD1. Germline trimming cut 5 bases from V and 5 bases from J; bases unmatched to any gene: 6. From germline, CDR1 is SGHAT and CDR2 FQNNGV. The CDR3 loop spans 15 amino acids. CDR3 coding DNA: TGTGCCAGCAGCCTAGCCGGGACAGGGAATGAAAAACTGTTTTTT. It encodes CASSLAGTGNEKLFF.

In DNA, the CDR3 is TGTGCCTGGAGTCCCGCTAGCGGGGGGACAGATACGCAGTATTTT. Translation gives CAWSPASGGTDTQYF. This chain links TRBV30 with TRBJ2-3; 11 bases map to TRBD2. CDR3 length: 15 amino acids. V shed 2 bases, J shed 3 bases, and the junction held 4 bases outside the gene matches. CDR1 and CDR2 from the germline V gene are GTSNPN and SVGIG (reference sequence).

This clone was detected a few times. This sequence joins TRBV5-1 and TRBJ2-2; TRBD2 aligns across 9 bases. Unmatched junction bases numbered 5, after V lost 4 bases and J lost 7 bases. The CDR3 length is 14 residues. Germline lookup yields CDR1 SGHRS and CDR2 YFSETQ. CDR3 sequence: CASSLGLAIGELFF. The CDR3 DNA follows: TGCGCCAGCAGCCTCGGACTAGCGATCGGGGAGCTGTTTTTT.

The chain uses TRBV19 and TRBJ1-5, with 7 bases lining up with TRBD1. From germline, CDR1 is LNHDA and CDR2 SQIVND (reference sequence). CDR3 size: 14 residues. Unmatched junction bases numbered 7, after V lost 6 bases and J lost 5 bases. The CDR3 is CASSVGTEDQPQHF. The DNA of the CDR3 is TGTGCCAGTAGCGTAGGGACAGAGGATCAGCCCCAGCATTTT.

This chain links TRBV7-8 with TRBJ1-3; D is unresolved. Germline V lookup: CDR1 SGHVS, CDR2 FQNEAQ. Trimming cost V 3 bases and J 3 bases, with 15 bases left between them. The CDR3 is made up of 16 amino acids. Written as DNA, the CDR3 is TGTGCCAGCAGCTTGCGGGGAATTGACGGTGGAAACACCATATATTTT. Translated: CASSLRGIDGGNTIYF.

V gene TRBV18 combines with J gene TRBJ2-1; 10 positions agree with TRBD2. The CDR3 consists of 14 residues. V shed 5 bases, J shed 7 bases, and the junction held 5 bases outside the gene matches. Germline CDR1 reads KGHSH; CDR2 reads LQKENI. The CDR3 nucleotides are TGTGCCAGCTCAAGTCTAGCGGGAGTGAATGAGCAGTTCTTC. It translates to CASSSLAGVNEQFF.

The CDR3 spells CASTTPRNTEAFF. The CDR3 coding sequence is TGTGCCAGTACCACACCCAGGAACACTGAAGCTTTCTTT. This chain joins TRBV19 and TRBJ1-1; no firm D call. This CDR3 has 13 residues. V gave up 7 bases and J gave up 1 base, with 10 bases separating them. Per germline, CDR1 LNHDA and CDR2 SQIVND (reference sequence).